The 5 T cell receptor beta chains below were found in one sample sequenced in a study of spatial heterogeneity in lung cancer. Time point given: sample taken at primary tumor resection. In each case, whole RNA from tumor, nontumor lung or frozen PBMC was sequenced unsorted. TCRdb ran MiXCR on the 5' RACE reads and lists one entry per CDR3 protein. Of tens of thousands of distinct CDR3 sequences in the sample, around 8.6% were seen once. Here the sequenced sample was PBMCs, taken at surgery. These receptor sequences come from a male donor with early-stage non-small cell lung cancer.

There are a few counts of this clonotype. The chain carries TRBV20-1 and TRBJ2-5; D unresolved. The V gene lost 3 bases and the J gene lost 0 bases, with 11 bases spanning the gap. CDR1 is DFQATT and CDR2 is SNEGSKA in the germline V gene (reference sequence). The CDR3 is made up of 14 amino acids. In nucleotides, the CDR3 is TGCAGTGCTAGCTTTGACTCGTACCAAGAGACCCAGTACTTC. Translated: CSASFDSYQETQYF.

V is TRBV29-1 and J is TRBJ1-4; no reliable D call. V lost 4 bases, J lost 0 bases, and 9 bases lay in between. Germline assignment: CDR1 SQVTM and CDR2 ANQGSEA. The CDR3 loop spans 14 amino acids. The CDR3 region is CSVVEDTTNEKLFF. CDR3 nucleotide sequence: TGCAGCGTTGTTGAGGATACAACTAATGAAAAACTGTTTTTT.

This clonotype appeared many times. The chain joins TRBV12-3 or TRBV12-4 to TRBJ2-5, with no clear D. Trimming cost V 4 bases and J 0 bases, with 3 bases left between them. This CDR3 spans 12 amino acids. This CDR3 is CASSSYQETQYF. The CDR3 bases are TGTGCCAGCAGTTCGTACCAAGAGACCCAGTACTTC.

The J gene is TRBJ2-7, the V gene TRBV5-1; tentative D call: TRBD1 (5 bases). From germline, CDR1 is SGHRS and CDR2 YFSETQ. This CDR3 contains 13 residues. Trimming pared 5 bases from V and 0 bases from J, leaving 9 bases between. This CDR3 is CASSNTGSYEQYF. The DNA of the CDR3 is TGCGCCAGCAGTAACACAGGCTCCTACGAGCAGTACTTC.

J is TRBJ2-3 and V is TRBV11-2; 9 bases are shared with TRBD2. The CDR3 totals 16 residues. The germline V gene has CDR1 SGHAT and CDR2 FQNNGV. The J segment lost 4 bases and the V segment lost 4 bases, leaving 9 bases of the junction unmatched. CDR3 coding DNA: TGTGCCAGCAGCTCGATAGCGGGAGCTTTGGCAGATACGCAGTATTTT. As protein: CASSSIAGALADTQYF.